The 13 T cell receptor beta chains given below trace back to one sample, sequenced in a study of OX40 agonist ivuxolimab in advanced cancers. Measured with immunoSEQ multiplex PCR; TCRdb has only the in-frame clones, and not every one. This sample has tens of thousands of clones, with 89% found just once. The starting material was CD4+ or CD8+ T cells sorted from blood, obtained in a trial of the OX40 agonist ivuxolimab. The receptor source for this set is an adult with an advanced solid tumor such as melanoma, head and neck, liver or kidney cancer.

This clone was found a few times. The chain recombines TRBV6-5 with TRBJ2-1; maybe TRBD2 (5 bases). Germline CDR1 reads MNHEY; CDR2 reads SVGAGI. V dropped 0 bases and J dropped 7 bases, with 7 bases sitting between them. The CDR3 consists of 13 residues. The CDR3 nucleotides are TGTGCCAGCAGTTACTCGAAGCGGAATGAGCAGTTCTTC. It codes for CASSYSKRNEQFF.

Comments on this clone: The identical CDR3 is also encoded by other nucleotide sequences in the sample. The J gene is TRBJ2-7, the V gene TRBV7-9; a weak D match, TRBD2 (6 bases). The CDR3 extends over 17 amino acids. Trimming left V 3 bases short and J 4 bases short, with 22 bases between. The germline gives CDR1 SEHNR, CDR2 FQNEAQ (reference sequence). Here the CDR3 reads CASSLGGEGGGTYEQYF. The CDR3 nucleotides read TGTGCCAGCAGCTTGGGGGGTGAGGGTGGAGGGACTTACGAGCAGTACTTC.

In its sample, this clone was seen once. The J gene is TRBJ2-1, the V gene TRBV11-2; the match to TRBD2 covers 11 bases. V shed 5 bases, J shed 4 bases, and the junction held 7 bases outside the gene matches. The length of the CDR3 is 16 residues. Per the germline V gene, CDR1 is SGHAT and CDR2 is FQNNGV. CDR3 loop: CASSLQTSGGYNEQFF. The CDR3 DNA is TGTGCCAGCAGCCTCCAAACTAGCGGGGGTTACAATGAGCAGTTCTTC.

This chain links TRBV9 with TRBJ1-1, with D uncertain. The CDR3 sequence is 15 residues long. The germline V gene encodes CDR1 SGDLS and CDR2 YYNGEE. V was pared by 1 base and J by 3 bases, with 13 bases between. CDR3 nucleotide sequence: TGTGCCAGCAGCGTATCTTGGGGATCGGACACTGAAGCTTTCTTT. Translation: CASSVSWGSDTEAFF.

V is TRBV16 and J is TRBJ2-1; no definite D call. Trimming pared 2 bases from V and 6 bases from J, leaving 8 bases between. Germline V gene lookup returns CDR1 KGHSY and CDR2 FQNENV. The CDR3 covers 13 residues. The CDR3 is CASSQAYRNEQFF. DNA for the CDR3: TGTGCCAGCAGCCAAGCCTACCGCAATGAGCAGTTCTTC.

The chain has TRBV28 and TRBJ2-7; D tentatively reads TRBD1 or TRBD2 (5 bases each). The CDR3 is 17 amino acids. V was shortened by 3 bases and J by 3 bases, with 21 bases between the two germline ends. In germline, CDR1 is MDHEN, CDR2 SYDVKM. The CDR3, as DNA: TGTGCCAGCAGTTTGGGGCAGGGACCTTCCGGGTTCTACGAGCAGTACTTC. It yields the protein CASSLGQGPSGFYEQYF.

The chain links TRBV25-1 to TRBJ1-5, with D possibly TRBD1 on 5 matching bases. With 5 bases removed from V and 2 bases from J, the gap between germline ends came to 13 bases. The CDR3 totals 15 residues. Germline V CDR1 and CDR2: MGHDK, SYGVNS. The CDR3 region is CASSPGAGGNQPQHF. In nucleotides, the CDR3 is TGTGCCAGCAGTCCCGGGGCGGGGGGCAATCAGCCCCAGCATTTT.

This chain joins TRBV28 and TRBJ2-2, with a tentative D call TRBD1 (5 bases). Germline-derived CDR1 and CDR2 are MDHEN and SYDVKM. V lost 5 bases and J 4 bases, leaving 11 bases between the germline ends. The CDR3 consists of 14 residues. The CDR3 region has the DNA TGTGCCAGCAGTCCGACAGAGATCACCGGGGAGCTGTTTTTT. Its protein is CASSPTEITGELFF.

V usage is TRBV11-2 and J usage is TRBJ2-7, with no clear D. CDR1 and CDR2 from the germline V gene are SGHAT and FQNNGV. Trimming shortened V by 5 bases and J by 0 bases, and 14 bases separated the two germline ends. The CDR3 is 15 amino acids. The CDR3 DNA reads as TGTGCCAGCAGCGATACCACTCACATCTCCTACGAGCAGTACTTC. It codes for CASSDTTHISYEQYF.

CDR3 residues: CASSYSTGDNEQFF. CDR3 DNA: TGTGCCAGCAGTTACTCGACAGGGGACAATGAGCAGTTCTTC. The chain links TRBV6-5 to TRBJ2-1, with TRBD1 matching over 8 bases. Germline V gene data show CDR1 as MNHEY and CDR2 as SVGAGI. The CDR3 extends over 14 amino acids. V was pared by 0 bases and J by 5 bases, with 0 bases of the junction left unmatched.

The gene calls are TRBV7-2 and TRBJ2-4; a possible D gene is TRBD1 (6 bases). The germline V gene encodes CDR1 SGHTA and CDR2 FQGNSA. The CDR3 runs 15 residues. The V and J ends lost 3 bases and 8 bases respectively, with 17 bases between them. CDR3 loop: CASSFTGKMVHIQYF. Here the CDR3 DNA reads TGTGCCAGCAGCTTCACAGGGAAGATGGTGCACATTCAGTACTTC.

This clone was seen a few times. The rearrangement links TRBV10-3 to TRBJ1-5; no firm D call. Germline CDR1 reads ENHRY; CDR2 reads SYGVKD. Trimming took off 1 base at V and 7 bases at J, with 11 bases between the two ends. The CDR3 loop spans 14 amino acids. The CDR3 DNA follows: TGTGCCATCAGTGAGTACGGGAAAGGACAGCCCCAGCATTTT. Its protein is CAISEYGKGQPQHF.

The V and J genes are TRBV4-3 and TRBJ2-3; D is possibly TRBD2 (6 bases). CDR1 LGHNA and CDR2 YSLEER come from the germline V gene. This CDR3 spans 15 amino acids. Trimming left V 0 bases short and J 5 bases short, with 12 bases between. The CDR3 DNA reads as TGCGCCAGCAGCCAAGATCCGGCGGGGCTAGATACGCAGTATTTT. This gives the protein CASSQDPAGLDTQYF.